These 6 T cell receptor beta chains were sequenced from one sample in a study of graft-versus-host responses after intestinal transplantation. The data were produced by immunoSEQ multiplex PCR, yet TCRdb's version contains in-frame clones alone and is incomplete. This table holds tens of thousands of clones, about nine tenths found once. The antigens these receptors bind are not known. Specimen: unstimulated CD4+ T cells sorted from spleen or lymph node cells, collected before intestinal transplant. The receptors were gathered from a human donor who received an intestinal transplant.

The J gene is TRBJ2-2, the V gene TRBV5-4, with TRBD1 matching over 9 bases. The ends lost 0 bases at V and 7 bases at J; junction bases unmatched: 10. The CDR3 loop spans 17 amino acids. Germline-derived CDR1 and CDR2 are SGHNT and YYREEE (reference sequence). Here the CDR3 reads CASSLAPTGGLNGELFF. The CDR3, as DNA: TGTGCCAGCAGCTTGGCCCCGACAGGGGGATTAAACGGGGAGCTGTTTTTT.

The chain uses TRBV5-4 and TRBJ1-1, with 7 positions matching TRBD1. This CDR3 spans 13 amino acids. The V gene's germline CDR1 is SGHNT and CDR2 YYREEE (reference sequence). Germline trimming cut 4 bases from V and 4 bases from J; bases unmatched to any gene: 4. CDR3 loop: CASSTTGSTEAFF. CDR3 sequence (DNA): TGTGCCAGCAGCACGACAGGGTCCACTGAAGCTTTCTTT.

The gene calls are TRBV5-4 and TRBJ2-5, with 7 bases aligning to TRBD1. CDR1 and CDR2 from the germline V gene are SGHNT and YYREEE (reference sequence). Trimming cost V 1 base and J 1 base; bases outside gene matches: 4. The CDR3 contains 15 residues. The CDR3 sequence: CASSLRAGGQETQYF. CDR3 coding DNA: TGTGCCAGCAGCTTGAGGGCAGGGGGCCAAGAGACCCAGTACTTC.

The V and J genes are TRBV6-5 and TRBJ1-2; D is uncertain. Germline CDR1 MNHEY, CDR2 SVGAGI. The length of the CDR3 is 16 residues. The V end lost 0 bases, the J end lost 4 bases, and 15 bases lay between the germline ends. DNA for the CDR3: TGTGCCAGCAGTTACTCGATGGGAGGGTTGGGCTATGGCTACACCTTC. This codes for CASSYSMGGLGYGYTF.

The chain recombines TRBV19 with TRBJ2-5; 10 nucleotides align to TRBD2. CDR1 and CDR2 from the germline V gene are LNHDA and SQIVND (reference sequence). V lost 4 bases and J lost 5; bases outside the gene matches: 7. There are 15 residues in the CDR3. CDR3 amino acids: CASSTSGGAGETQYF. The CDR3 DNA is TGTGCCAGTAGTACTAGCGGGGGCGCCGGGGAGACCCAGTACTTC. The full variable domain, its missing parts supplied by reference TRBV19 and TRBJ2-5, is DGGITQSPKYLFRKEGQNVTLSCEQNLNHDAMYWYRQDPGQGLRLIYYSQIVNDFQKGDIAEGYSVSREKKESFPLTVTSAQKNPTAFYLCASSTSGGAGETQYFGPGTRLLVL.

The chain has TRBV5-1 and TRBJ2-3, with 14 positions matching TRBD2. Germline CDR1 reads SGHRS; CDR2 reads YFSETQ. The CDR3 totals 17 residues. J lost 2 bases, V lost 2 bases, and 4 bases had no gene match. The CDR3 DNA sequence: TGCGCCAGCAGCTTTCGACTAGCGGGGGGGCCCACAGATACGCAGTATTTT. It translates to CASSFRLAGGPTDTQYF.